The T cell receptor (beta chain) described here comes from a study of T-cell memory formation after mild COVID-19. Study summary: TCR clusters were mostly donor specific. Points from the study as a whole: There was no confirmation that second-wave clones peaking on day 37 were SARS-CoV-2 specific.

Libraries for TCRalpha and TCRbeta carried sample barcodes and unique molecular identifiers via 5'RACE. TCRdb independently ran MiXCR on the 5' RACE reads; one entry per CDR3 protein. The sample consists of fewer than 400,000 distinct CDR3 sequences, 13% of them appearing once. To note about this clonotype: As yet, its antigen is unknown.

The CDR3 extends over 15 amino acids. Looked up from germline, CDR1 is SGHRS and CDR2 is YFSETQ. V trimming: 3 bases; J trimming: 5 bases; junction bases outside the gene matches: 5. The chain links TRBV5-1 to TRBJ1-2, with 12 bases aligning to TRBD1. The sample comprised PBMCs or a T cell subset sorted from them (not recorded which). This receptor was taken from a young man who had mild COVID-19 (a few samples of this study predate the infection). Cell type and time point are not known. In nucleotides, the CDR3 is TGCGCCAGCAGCTCCCAGGGACAGGGGGCGTATGGCTACACCTTC. Its protein product is CASSSQGQGAYGYTF.